These 28 T cell receptor beta chains were sequenced from one sample in a study of CD8 T cells in ankylosing spondylitis. TCRdb processed the 5' RACE reads anew with MiXCR; each CDR3 protein has one entry. The sample shows 200,000 to 250,000 distinct CDR3 sequences, more than 9% of them seen only once. Sequenced input: blood, either unsorted or a sorted T cell fraction (not recorded which). The receptor source for this set is a male donor with ankylosing spondylitis or in good health (not recorded which).

Many counts were recorded for this clonotype. J is TRBJ2-7 and V is TRBV9; no firm D call. The CDR3 runs 13 residues. CDR1 is SGDLS, CDR2 YYNGEE, per germline. Trimming cost V 3 bases and J 5 bases, with 12 bases left between them. The CDR3 DNA follows: TGTGCCAGCAGCGCCAGAGCAACCAACGAGCAGTACTTC. Its translation is CASSARATNEQYF.

This chain uses TRBV12-3 or TRBV12-4 with TRBJ1-2; D unresolved. V lost 6 bases to trimming and J lost 7 bases, with 12 bases between them. This CDR3 is 12 amino acids long. The CDR3 here is CASSRTRRGYTF. The CDR3 region has the DNA TGTGCCAGCAGCCGAACTAGGCGTGGCTACACCTTC.

The chain recombines TRBV7-9 with TRBJ2-7; TRBD1 matches 8 bases. The V segment lost 6 bases and the J segment 0 bases; nucleotides outside the gene matches: 4. CDR3 length: 14 amino acids. Germline CDR1 is SEHNR and CDR2 is FQNEAQ (reference sequence). The CDR3 DNA is TGTGCCAGCAGGGACAGGGAGAACTCCTACGAGCAGTACTTC. Its protein product is CASRDRENSYEQYF.

This clonotype was recorded at least ten times. CDR3 in amino acids: CSAPKTVNTGELFF. DNA of the CDR3: TGCAGTGCTCCAAAGACAGTGAACACCGGGGAGCTGTTTTTT. This chain uses TRBV20-1 with TRBJ2-2, with a tentative D call TRBD1 (5 bases). The CDR3 runs to 14 residues. V was clipped by 5 bases and J by 1 base, with 11 bases between them. Germline V CDR1 and CDR2: DFQATT, SNEGSKA (reference sequence).

This clonotype was recorded at least ten times. V is TRBV7-2 and J is TRBJ1-2; TRBD1 matches 7 bases. The CDR3 loop spans 14 amino acids. J was trimmed by 2 bases and V by 5 bases; bases with no gene match: 5. CDR1 is SGHTA, CDR2 FQGNSA, per germline. CDR3 coding DNA: TGTGCCAGCAGCCTCCGGGACAGCAACTATGGCTACACCTTC. Protein sequence: CASSLRDSNYGYTF.

This clonotype was seen repeatedly, ten times or more. V gene TRBV12-3 or TRBV12-4 combines with J gene TRBJ2-5; TRBD1 matches 7 bases. The trim removed 0 bases at V and 0 bases at J, leaving 4 bases unmatched. CDR3 length: 16 residues. CDR3 bases: TGTGCCAGCAGTTTAGCGACAGGGACGTACCAAGAGACCCAGTACTTC. This codes for CASSLATGTYQETQYF.

This clonotype was picked up many times. The chain has TRBV7-6 and TRBJ2-5; no clear D. Trimming took off 2 bases at V and 2 bases at J, with 9 bases between the two ends. This CDR3 spans 14 amino acids. Germline lookup yields CDR1 SGHVS and CDR2 FNYEAQ. CDR3 amino acids: CASSLRTRQETQYF. The CDR3 region has the DNA TGTGCCAGCAGCTTACGTACACGACAAGAGACCCAGTACTTC. Full variable domain (outside the CDR3, taken from reference TRBV7-6 and TRBJ2-5): GAGVSQSPRYKVTKRGQDVALRCDPISGHVSLYWYRQALGQGPEFLTYFNYEAQQDKSGLPNDRFSAERPEGSISTLTIQRTEQRDSAMYRCASSLRTRQETQYFGPGTRLLVL.

This clonotype appeared a few times. This chain joins TRBV5-1 and TRBJ1-2, with a weak D call TRBD1 (6 bases). The CDR3 spans 15 residues. With 0 bases removed from V and 5 bases from J, the gap between germline ends came to 14 bases. Looked up from germline, CDR1 is SGHRS and CDR2 is YFSETQ. CDR3 sequence (DNA): TGCGCCAGCAGCTTGGGCGTCGGGGGCCCGTATGGCTACACCTTC. This translates into CASSLGVGGPYGYTF.

With regard to this clonotype: Given a much more abundant clone one base away, this may be a read error. The V gene is TRBV9, the J gene TRBJ2-3; 7 bases align to TRBD2. This CDR3 region has 17 residues. CDR1 is SGDLS and CDR2 is YYNGEE in the germline V gene. The CDR3 coding sequence is TGTGCCAGCAGCTCCTCTGTAGGTGCGGGGGTCACAGATACGCACTATTTT. Translation: CASSSSVGAGVTDTHYF.

This clonotype was seen many times. This chain uses TRBV3-1 with TRBJ2-1; no definite D call. The CDR3 consists of 11 residues. The germline V gene has CDR1 LGHDT and CDR2 YNNKEL (reference sequence). V shed 7 bases and J shed 8 bases, with 9 bases lying between them. This CDR3 is CASKIGDEQFF. The CDR3 coding sequence is TGTGCCAGCAAGATTGGGGATGAGCAGTTCTTC.

In its sample, this clonotype was seen many times. V gene TRBV15 combines with J gene TRBJ2-3; unclear D gene. Trimming cost V 0 bases and J 0 bases, with 10 bases left between them. Germline values: CDR1 LNHNV, CDR2 YYDKDF (reference sequence). CDR3 length: 16 amino acids. The CDR3 sequence is CATSRDVKASTDTQYF. The CDR3 DNA reads as TGTGCCACCAGCAGAGACGTGAAGGCGAGCACAGATACGCAGTATTTT. Drawing the rest from reference TRBV15 and TRBJ2-3, the complete variable domain is DAMVIQNPRYQVTQFGKPVTLSCSQTLNHNVMYWYQQKSSQAPKLLFHYYDKDFNNEADTPDNFQSRRPNTSFCFLDIRSPGLGDTAMYLCATSRDVKASTDTQYFGPGTRLTVL.

This clonotype occurred many times. The V call is TRBV12-3 or TRBV12-4, the J call TRBJ2-7; 8 bases line up with TRBD2. J lost 3 bases, V lost 5 bases, and 9 bases had no gene match. This CDR3 is built from 15 residues. CDR3 protein: CASSPALAGYYEQYF. CDR3 bases: TGTGCCAGCAGTCCTGCTCTAGCGGGCTACTACGAGCAGTACTTC.

This clonotype was counted ten times or more. The chain is built from TRBV9 and TRBJ2-1; TRBD2 might be the D (6 bases). The CDR3 length is 17 residues. Per the germline V gene, CDR1 is SGDLS and CDR2 is YYNGEE. The V gene lost 0 bases and the J gene lost 6 bases, with 19 bases spanning the gap. The CDR3 coding sequence is TGTGCCAGCAGCGTAGAGGGAACCGGCGGAGGGACCAATGAGCAGTTCTTC. Translated, it gives CASSVEGTGGGTNEQFF.

At least ten counts were recorded for this clonotype. The J gene is TRBJ1-5, the V gene TRBV12-3 or TRBV12-4, with unresolved D. The length of the CDR3 is 10 residues. The V and J ends lost 9 bases and 6 bases respectively, with 6 bases between them. The CDR3 coding sequence is TGTGCCAGAACGTTTCAGCCCCAGCATTTT. This translates into CARTFQPQHF.

This clonotype was detected many times. The chain couples TRBV7-8 to TRBJ2-7; D gene ambiguous. The CDR3 loop spans 16 amino acids. Trimming cost V 5 bases and J 4 bases, with 21 bases left between them. Germline V CDR1 and CDR2: SGHVS, FQNEAQ. The CDR3 coding sequence is TGTGCCAGCAGCAAAGGGTCAGATCCAGACATTTACGAGCAGTACTTC. Translating it yields CASSKGSDPDIYEQYF.

The V gene is TRBV6-5, the J gene TRBJ2-7; 8 nucleotides align to TRBD1. V shed 0 bases, J shed 4 bases, and the junction held 8 bases outside the gene matches. The CDR3 covers 16 residues. Germline V gene data show CDR1 as MNHEY and CDR2 as SVGAGI. CDR3 sequence (DNA): TGTGCCAGCAGTTACTCGACAGGGACAGGCAAGTACGAGCAGTACTTC. This encodes CASSYSTGTGKYEQYF.

The CDR3 bases are TGTGCCAGTAGTATACAAGGTCTTCAAGAGACCCAGTACTTC. Translated, it gives CASSIQGLQETQYF. The J gene is TRBJ2-5, the V gene TRBV19; D not resolved. V shed 2 bases and J shed 2 bases, with 9 bases lying between them. Germline V CDR1 and CDR2: LNHDA, SQIVND (reference sequence). This CDR3 has 14 residues.

The chain couples TRBV10-3 to TRBJ2-7; 8 nucleotides match TRBD1. With V trimmed by 8 bases and J by 3 bases, 3 bases remained unmatched. CDR3 length: 12 amino acids. Germline loops: CDR1 ENHRY, CDR2 SYGVKD. The CDR3 protein is CAISGQGYEQYF. In nucleotides, the CDR3 is TGTGCCATCTCCGGACAGGGCTACGAGCAGTACTTC.

This clonotype was recorded a few times. The gene calls are TRBV7-3 and TRBJ2-2; D call uncertain. The CDR3 totals 16 residues. V gave up 2 bases and J gave up 6 bases, with 16 bases separating them. Germline assignment: CDR1 SGHTA and CDR2 FQGTGA. The CDR3, as DNA: TGTGCCAGCAGCTTAGGCCCATCACAACGGGCCGGGGAGCTGTTTTTT. Residues: CASSLGPSQRAGELFF.

DNA of the CDR3: TGTGCCAGCAGCTTAGCGTCTGAGTTGAATGAGCAGTTCTTC. This codes for CASSLASELNEQFF. The chain combines TRBV7-2 with TRBJ2-1; no clear D gene. Germline V CDR1 and CDR2: SGHTA, FQGNSA. CDR3 length equals 14 residues. Deletions cut 0 bases from V and 7 bases from J, with 10 bases between. Looking up the rest from reference TRBV7-2 and TRBJ2-1 gives the full variable domain: GAGVSQSPSNKVTEKGKDVELRCDPISGHTALYWYRQSLGQGLEFLIYFQGNSAPDKSGLPSDRFSAERTGGSVSTLTIQRTQQEDSAVYLCASSLASELNEQFFGPGTRLTVL.

The rearrangement uses TRBV3-1 and TRBJ2-5, with 8 bases identical to TRBD2. Germline V gene sequence: CDR1 LGHDT, CDR2 YNNKEL (reference sequence). The trim removed 11 bases at V and 5 bases at J, leaving 22 bases unmatched. CDR3 length equals 17 residues. The CDR3 DNA is TGTGCCTCCAGCCAAGGGGTCACCGGGGGGGGAGAGGAGACCCAGTACTTC. Protein: CASSQGVTGGGEETQYF.

This chain links TRBV21-1 with TRBJ2-1; TRBD2 is taken as the D call from the table, unchecked against the DNA. TRBV21-1 is a listed pseudogene. The CDR3 is 16 residues long. The CDR3 nucleotides are TGTGCCAGCAGCAAAGTGGGACTAGCGAACTACAATGAGCAGTTCTTC. Translating it yields CASSKVGLANYNEQFF.

This clonotype has a count of ten or more. The chain carries TRBV5-6 and TRBJ2-1, with a possible D match to TRBD2 (5 bases). Germline assignment: CDR1 SGHDT and CDR2 YYEEEE. This CDR3 spans 11 amino acids. Between the trimmed V and J ends, which lost 3 bases and 7 bases, there was a span of 5 bases. As DNA, the CDR3 is TGTGCCAGCAGCTCGGGAAATGAGCAGTTCTTC. Its translation is CASSSGNEQFF.

This rearrangement joins TRBV30 to TRBJ2-1, with D possibly being TRBD1 (6 bases). The CDR3 contains 12 residues. CDR1 and CDR2 (germline): GTSNPN, SVGIG (reference sequence). With 5 bases removed from V and 8 bases from J, the gap between germline ends came to 13 bases. CDR3 coding DNA: TGTGCCTGGTCGACAGGCGGCGATGAGCAGTTCTTC. Translated, it gives CAWSTGGDEQFF.

This clonotype was counted ten times or more. This chain uses TRBV5-5 with TRBJ2-2; 9 bases agree with TRBD1. The V segment lost 0 bases and the J segment 0 bases; nucleotides outside the gene matches: 9. The germline V gene encodes CDR1 SGHKS and CDR2 YYEKEE (reference sequence). This CDR3 comprises 19 residues. CDR3 bases: TGTGCCAGCAGCTTGGAGGGGACAGGGCTACTTACGAACACCGGGGAGCTGTTTTTT. Amino acids: CASSLEGTGLLTNTGELFF.

This clonotype was detected ten times or more. The V and J genes are TRBV5-1 and TRBJ1-1; 7 nucleotides agree with TRBD1. The V gene's germline CDR1 is SGHRS and CDR2 YFSETQ. J gave up 6 bases and V 4 bases, and 12 bases lay outside the gene matches. CDR3 size: 15 residues. The CDR3 region is CASSTLTGQGAEAFF. CDR3 nucleotides: TGCGCCAGCAGCACGCTGACAGGGCAAGGGGCTGAAGCTTTCTTT.

This clonotype was recorded at least ten times. The chain couples TRBV7-9 to TRBJ2-7; no reliable D call. V was shortened by 4 bases and J by 2 bases, with 12 bases between the two germline ends. In germline, CDR1 is SEHNR, CDR2 FQNEAQ (reference sequence). CDR3 size: 14 residues. CDR3 sequence: CASSSPARAYEQYF. CDR3 nucleotide sequence: TGTGCCAGCAGCTCCCCCGCAAGGGCCTACGAGCAGTACTTC. The whole variable domain, filled in from reference TRBV7-9 and TRBJ2-7, reads DTGVSQNPRHKITKRGQNVTFRCDPISEHNRLYWYRQTLGQGPEFLTYFQNEAQLEKSRLLSDRFSAERPKGSFSTLEIQRTEQGDSAMYLCASSSPARAYEQYFGPGTRLTVT.

Concerning this clonotype itself: It may be a read error: a sequence one base away is much more abundant. V usage is TRBV12-3 or TRBV12-4 and J usage is TRBJ1-4; 9 nucleotides align to TRBD1. The CDR3 has 14 amino acids. J lost 7 bases, V lost 6 bases, and 6 bases had no gene match. The CDR3 sequence: CASSTGTGSEKLFF. CDR3 nucleotides: TGTGCCAGCAGCACCGGGACAGGGAGTGAAAAACTGTTTTTT.